The rows below give T cell receptor beta chains drawn from one sample of a study of T cell repertoires in cytomegalovirus infection. MiXCR, applied by TCRdb to the reads, yields one record per CDR3 protein. The sample has almost 550,000 distinct CDR3 sequences; approximately 15% are singletons. The source material was CD8+ T cells from PBMCs. Receptors were obtained from a human donor in good health (CMV status not recorded). Some clones in this sample may be carry-over from other donors' samples. The CDR3 runs from the conserved cysteine through the conserved F or W.

v_call: TRBV4-1
j_call: TRBJ2-1
cdr3_aa: CASSQSQETYNEQFF

v_call: TRBV6-6
j_call: TRBJ2-2
cdr3_aa: CASSYSMFSGRELFF

v_call: TRBV12-3/TRBV12-4
j_call: TRBJ1-4
cdr3_aa: CASTRSGTGGEKLFF

v_call: TRBV4-2
j_call: TRBJ2-5
cdr3_aa: CASSQDGLAGFETQYF

v_call: TRBV5-1
j_call: TRBJ2-6
cdr3_aa: CASSVQGGGSGANVLTF

v_call: TRBV5-6
j_call: TRBJ1-2
cdr3_aa: CASSIWDRGRVDGYTF

v_call: TRBV12-3/TRBV12-4
j_call: TRBJ1-1
cdr3_aa: CASSPSRQDEAFF

v_call: TRBV6-2/TRBV6-3
j_call: TRBJ2-1
cdr3_aa: CASSYRLAGENEQFF

v_call: TRBV12-3/TRBV12-4
j_call: TRBJ2-5
cdr3_aa: CASSFNPGAETQYF

v_call: TRBV7-4
j_call: TRBJ2-7
cdr3_aa: CASSGGRGWNF

v_call: TRBV27
j_call: TRBJ2-1
cdr3_aa: CASSLVAYSSYNEQFF

v_call: TRBV7-8
j_call: TRBJ2-5
cdr3_aa: CASSPRLTPQTQYF

v_call: TRBV6-1
j_call: TRBJ2-4
cdr3_aa: CASSEVPGARDIQYF